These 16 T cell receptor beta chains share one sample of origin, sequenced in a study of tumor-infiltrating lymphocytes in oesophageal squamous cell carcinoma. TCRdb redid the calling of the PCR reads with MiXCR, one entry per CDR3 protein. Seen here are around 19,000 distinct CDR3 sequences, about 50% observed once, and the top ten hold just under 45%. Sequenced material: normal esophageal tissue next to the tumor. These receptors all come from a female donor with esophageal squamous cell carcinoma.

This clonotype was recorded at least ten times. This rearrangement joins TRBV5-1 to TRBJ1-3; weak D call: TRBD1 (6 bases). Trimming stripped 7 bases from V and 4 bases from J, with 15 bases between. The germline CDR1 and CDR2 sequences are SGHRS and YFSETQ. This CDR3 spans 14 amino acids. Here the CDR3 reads CASRTGSSGNTIYF. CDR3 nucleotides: TGCGCCAGCCGAACAGGGTCTTCGGGAAACACCATATATTTT.

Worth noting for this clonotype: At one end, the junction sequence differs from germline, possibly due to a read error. The CDR3 loop is CASSLVGTGYTDTQYF. The CDR3 DNA reads TGTGCCAGCAGCTTAGTAGGGACAGGGTATACAGATACCCAGTATTTT. The genes are TRBV7-3 and TRBJ2-3, with 9 bases matching TRBD1. Germline CDR1 and CDR2: SGHTA and FQGTGA. The CDR3 contains 16 residues.

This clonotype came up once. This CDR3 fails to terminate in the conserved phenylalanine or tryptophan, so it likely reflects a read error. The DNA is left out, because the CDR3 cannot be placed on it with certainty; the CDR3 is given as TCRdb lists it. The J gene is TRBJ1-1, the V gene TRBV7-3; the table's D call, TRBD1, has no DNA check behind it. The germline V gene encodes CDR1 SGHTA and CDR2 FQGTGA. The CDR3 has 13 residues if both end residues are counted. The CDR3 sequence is CASSSPTSSTSGQ.

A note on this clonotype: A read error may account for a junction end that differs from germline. The CDR3 nucleotides are TGTGCCAGCAGTCAAGCTCAAGAGACCCAGTACTTC. It codes for CASSQAQETQYF. This chain connects TRBV6-1 to TRBJ2-3; D remains unclear. With the DNA end fitting TRBJ2-5 better, the J assignment may be wrong. The CDR3 sequence is 12 residues long. The germline V gene encodes CDR1 MNHNS and CDR2 SASEGT.

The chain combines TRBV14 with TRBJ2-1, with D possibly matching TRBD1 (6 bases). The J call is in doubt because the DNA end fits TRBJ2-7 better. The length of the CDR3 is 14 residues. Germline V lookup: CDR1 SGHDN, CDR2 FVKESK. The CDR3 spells CASSQDLDSHEQYF. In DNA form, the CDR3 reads TGTGCCAGCAGCCAAGACCTGGACAGCCACGAGCAGTACTTC.

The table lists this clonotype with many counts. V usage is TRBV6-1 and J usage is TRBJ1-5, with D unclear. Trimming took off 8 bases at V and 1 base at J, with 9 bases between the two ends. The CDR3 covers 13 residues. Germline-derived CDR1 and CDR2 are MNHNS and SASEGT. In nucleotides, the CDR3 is TGTGCCAGCGGGTCCAGGAGCAATCAGCCCCAGCATTTT. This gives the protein CASGSRSNQPQHF.

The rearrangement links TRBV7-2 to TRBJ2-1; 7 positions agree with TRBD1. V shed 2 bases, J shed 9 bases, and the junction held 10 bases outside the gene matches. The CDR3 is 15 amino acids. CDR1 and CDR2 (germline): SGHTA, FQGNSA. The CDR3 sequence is CASSLLQGPTGEQFF. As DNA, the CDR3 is TGTGCCAGCAGCTTACTACAGGGGCCTACTGGTGAGCAGTTCTTC.

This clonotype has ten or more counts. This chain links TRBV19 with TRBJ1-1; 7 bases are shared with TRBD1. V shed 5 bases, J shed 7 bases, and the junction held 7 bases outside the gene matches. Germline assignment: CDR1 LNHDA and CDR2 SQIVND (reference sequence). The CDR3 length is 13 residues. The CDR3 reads CASSADRTLEAFF. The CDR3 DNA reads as TGTGCCAGTAGTGCGGACAGGACACTTGAAGCTTTCTTT. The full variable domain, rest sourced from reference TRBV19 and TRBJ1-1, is DGGITQSPKYLFRKEGQNVTLSCEQNLNHDAMYWYRQDPGQGLRLIYYSQIVNDFQKGDIAEGYSVSREKKESFPLTVTSAQKNPTAFYLCASSADRTLEAFFGQGTRLTVV.

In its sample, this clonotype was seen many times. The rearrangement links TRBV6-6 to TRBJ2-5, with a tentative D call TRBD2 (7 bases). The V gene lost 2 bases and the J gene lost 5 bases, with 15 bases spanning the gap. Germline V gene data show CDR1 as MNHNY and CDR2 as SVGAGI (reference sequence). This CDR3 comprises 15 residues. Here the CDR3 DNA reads TGTGCCAGCAGTTACGGGGGGGCGCCCCTTGAGACCCAGTACTTC. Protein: CASSYGGAPLETQYF.

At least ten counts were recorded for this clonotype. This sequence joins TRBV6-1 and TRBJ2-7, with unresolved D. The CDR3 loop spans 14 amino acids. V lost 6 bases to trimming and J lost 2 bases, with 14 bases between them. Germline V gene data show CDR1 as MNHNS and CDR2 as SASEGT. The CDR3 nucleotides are TGTGCCAGCAGAAATTCGGGCCTAACCTACGAGCAGTACTTC. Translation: CASRNSGLTYEQYF.

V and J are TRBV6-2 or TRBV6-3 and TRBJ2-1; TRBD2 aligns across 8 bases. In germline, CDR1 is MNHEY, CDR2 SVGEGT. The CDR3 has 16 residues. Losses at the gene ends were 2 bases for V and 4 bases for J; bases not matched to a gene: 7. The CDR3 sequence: CASSYTGVAGYNEQFF. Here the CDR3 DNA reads TGTGCCAGCAGTTACACGGGAGTAGCGGGGTACAATGAGCAGTTCTTC.

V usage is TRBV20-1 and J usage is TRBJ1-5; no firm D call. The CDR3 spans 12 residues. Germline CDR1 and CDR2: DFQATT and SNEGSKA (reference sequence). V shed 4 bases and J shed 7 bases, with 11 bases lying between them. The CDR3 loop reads CSANSGLQPQHF. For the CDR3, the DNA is TGCAGTGCTAATTCGGGGTTGCAGCCCCAGCATTTT.

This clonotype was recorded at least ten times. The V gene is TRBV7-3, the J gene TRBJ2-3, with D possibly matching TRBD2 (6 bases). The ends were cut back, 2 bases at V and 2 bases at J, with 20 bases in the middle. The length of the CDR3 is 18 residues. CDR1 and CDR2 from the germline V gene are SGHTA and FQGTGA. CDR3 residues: CASSLESGVGHATDTQYF. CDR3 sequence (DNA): TGTGCCAGCAGCTTAGAGTCGGGAGTGGGGCACGCCACAGATACGCAGTATTTT.

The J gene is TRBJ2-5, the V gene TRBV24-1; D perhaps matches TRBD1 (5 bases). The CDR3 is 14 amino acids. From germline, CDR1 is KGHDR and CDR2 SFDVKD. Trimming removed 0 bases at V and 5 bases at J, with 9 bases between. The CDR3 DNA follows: TGTGCCACCAGTGATTTGAAAGGGGTTGAGACCCAGTACTTC. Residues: CATSDLKGVETQYF.

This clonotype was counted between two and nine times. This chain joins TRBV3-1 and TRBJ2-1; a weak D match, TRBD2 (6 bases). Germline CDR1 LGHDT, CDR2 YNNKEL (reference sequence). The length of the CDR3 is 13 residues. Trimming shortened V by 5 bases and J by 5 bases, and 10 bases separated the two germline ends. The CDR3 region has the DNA TGTGCCAGCAGCTTGGACTACAACAATGAGCAGTTCTTC. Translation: CASSLDYNNEQFF.

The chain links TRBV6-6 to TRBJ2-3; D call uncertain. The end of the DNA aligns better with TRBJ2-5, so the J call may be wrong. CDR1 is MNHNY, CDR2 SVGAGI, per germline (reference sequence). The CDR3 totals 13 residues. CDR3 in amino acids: CASSYSVQETQYF. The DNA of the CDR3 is TGTGCCAGCAGTTACTCGGTCCAAGAGACCCAGTACTTC.